The next 21 T cell receptor beta chains were all read from a single sample in a study of blood T cell repertoires in COVID-19. The repertoire was sequenced with immunoSEQ multiplex PCR; TCRdb's copy has only in-frame clones and lacks some. The table records around 80,000 clones, under 85% of them present only once. Sequencing was carried out using peripheral blood. The receptors were sampled from a human donor in a cohort sampled during active COVID-19.

V is TRBV3-1 (or the pseudogene TRBV3-2) and J is TRBJ1-6, with D perhaps matching TRBD1 (6 bases). The CDR3 extends over 14 amino acids. Between the trimmed V and J ends, which lost 4 bases and 7 bases, there was a span of 11 bases. The V gene's germline CDR1 is LGHDT and CDR2 YNNKEL (reference sequence). CDR3 nucleotide sequence: TGTGCCAGCAGCCTACAGGGAGGGAATTCACCCCTCCACTTT. Translation gives CASSLQGGNSPLHF.

The rearrangement uses TRBV7-2 and TRBJ2-2, with D possibly being TRBD2 (9 bases). CDR1 is SGHTA, CDR2 FQGNSA, per germline. The CDR3 has 15 residues. Trimming stripped 2 bases from V and 7 bases from J, with 14 bases between. CDR3 sequence: CASSLSGGTGGELFF. The CDR3 DNA sequence: TGTGCCAGCAGCTTAAGCGGGGGGACAGGCGGGGAGCTGTTTTTT.

The chain recombines TRBV18 with TRBJ1-1; maybe TRBD1 (5 bases). Germline CDR1 is KGHSH and CDR2 is LQKENI. The germline V and J ends were trimmed by 3 bases and 1 base, with 12 bases remaining between them. This CDR3 region has 15 residues. The CDR3 protein is CASSPSRDWNTEAFF. The CDR3 DNA is TGTGCCAGCTCACCGTCCCGGGACTGGAACACTGAAGCTTTCTTT.

The rearrangement links TRBV6-5 to TRBJ1-1; TRBD1 matches at 10 bases. V trimming: 4 bases; J trimming: 2 bases; junction bases outside the gene matches: 4. The germline V gene encodes CDR1 MNHEY and CDR2 SVGAGI. The CDR3 is 15 residues long. The CDR3 DNA sequence: TGTGCCAGCAGTTCCCGGACAGGGGGAAACACTGAAGCTTTCTTT. It is translated as CASSSRTGGNTEAFF.

The chain uses TRBV10-3 and TRBJ1-2; weak D call: TRBD1 (6 bases). The CDR3 runs to 11 residues. The germline V gene has CDR1 ENHRY and CDR2 SYGVKD. V shed 7 bases and J shed 8 bases, with 11 bases lying between them. The CDR3 DNA follows: TGTGCCATCAAGCAGGGGCAAGGCTACACCTTC. Encoded protein: CAIKQGQGYTF.

The chain is built from TRBV6-5 and TRBJ2-5; possible D gene TRBD2, 5 bases. The CDR3 is 14 amino acids. Between the trimmed V and J ends, which lost 5 bases and 5 bases, there was a span of 15 bases. Germline CDR1 is MNHEY and CDR2 is SVGAGI. The CDR3 sequence: CASSNRGSRETQYF. CDR3 DNA sequence: TGTGCCAGCAGTAACCGAGGGTCCCGGGAGACCCAGTACTTC.

The chain couples TRBV19 to TRBJ1-2; 9 bases map to TRBD1. Germline V gene lookup returns CDR1 LNHDA and CDR2 SQIVND (reference sequence). CDR3 length: 14 amino acids. With V trimmed by 2 bases and J by 7 bases, 5 bases remained unmatched. The CDR3 region is CASSITGGGGGYTF. The DNA of the CDR3 is TGTGCCAGTAGTATAACAGGGGGCGGTGGTGGCTACACCTTC.

The rearrangement uses TRBV19 and TRBJ1-2; TRBD1 aligns across 10 bases. The CDR3 covers 12 residues. Germline V gene sequence: CDR1 LNHDA, CDR2 SQIVND (reference sequence). J gave up 8 bases and V 9 bases, and 6 bases lay outside the gene matches. In DNA, the CDR3 is TGTGCCAGCGTCGGGACAGGGGAGGGCTACACCTTC. Protein sequence: CASVGTGEGYTF.

V gene TRBV5-1 combines with J gene TRBJ2-3, with D possibly being TRBD1 (6 bases). The CDR3 is made up of 16 amino acids. V shed 6 bases and J shed 3 bases, with 20 bases lying between them. CDR1 is SGHRS, CDR2 YFSETQ, per germline. The CDR3 sequence: CASTGLGGMGTDTQYF. CDR3 DNA: TGCGCCAGCACCGGCCTAGGGGGAATGGGGACAGATACGCAGTATTTT.

The sample holds a few counts of this clone. The rearrangement joins TRBV18 to TRBJ2-1; weak D call: TRBD1 (5 bases). CDR3 length equals 12 residues. Trimming cost V 3 bases and J 9 bases, with 9 bases left between them. Germline lookup yields CDR1 KGHSH and CDR2 LQKENI. The CDR3 sequence: CASSPRDSEQFF. The CDR3 DNA reads TGTGCCAGCTCACCTAGAGACAGTGAGCAGTTCTTC. The entire variable domain, with the rest obtained from reference TRBV18 and TRBJ2-1, is as follows: NAGVMQNPRHLVRRRGQEARLRCSPMKGHSHVYWYRQLPEEGLKFMVYLQKENIIDESGMPKERFSAEFPKEGPSILRIQQVVRGDSAAYFCASSPRDSEQFFGPGTRLTVL.

The chain couples TRBV5-6 to TRBJ1-2, with a possible D match to TRBD1 (6 bases). The CDR3 runs 12 residues. The V end lost 3 bases, the J end lost 6 bases, and 9 bases lay between the germline ends. Germline V gives CDR1 SGHDT, CDR2 YYEEEE. CDR3 protein: CASSYYRDGYTF. Written as DNA, the CDR3 is TGTGCCAGCAGCTATTACAGGGATGGCTACACCTTC.

The chain uses TRBV5-4 and TRBJ2-1; the D gene is possibly TRBD2 (6 bases). The CDR3 length is 15 residues. V lost 5 bases and J lost 2, with 14 bases in between. Germline CDR1 is SGHNT and CDR2 is YYREEE (reference sequence). The CDR3 loop reads CASRSVLATYNEQFF. The DNA for the CDR3 is TGTGCCAGCAGGTCCGTACTAGCCACCTACAATGAGCAGTTCTTC.

The rearrangement links TRBV7-9 to TRBJ2-7; tentatively, D is TRBD1 (6 bases). V was pared by 3 bases and J by 6 bases, with 9 bases between. Per germline, CDR1 SEHNR and CDR2 FQNEAQ (reference sequence). CDR3 length equals 12 residues. The CDR3 sequence is CASSFQGSEQYF. The CDR3 DNA reads as TGTGCCAGCAGCTTCCAGGGGAGCGAGCAGTACTTC.

Remarks on this clone: Other nucleotide sequences from this sample produce the same CDR3. The chain carries TRBV6-5 and TRBJ1-3; weak D call: TRBD1 (6 bases). Germline lookup yields CDR1 MNHEY and CDR2 SVGAGI. V lost 6 bases and J lost 2, with 14 bases in between. The CDR3 is made up of 15 amino acids. The CDR3 DNA reads TGTGCCAGCAGGGCCCTGGGACAAGCTGGAAACACCATATATTTT. This sequence encodes CASRALGQAGNTIYF.

The V and J genes are TRBV2 and TRBJ1-2; the D is unclear. The CDR3 contains 16 residues. The V end was cut by 5 bases, the J end by 4 bases, with 20 bases between. CDR1 and CDR2 from the germline V gene are SNHLY and FYNNEI. This chain's CDR3 is CASSTQVGSFGYGYTF. CDR3 in DNA: TGTGCCAGCAGTACCCAAGTGGGGAGTTTTGGCTATGGCTACACCTTC.

The rearrangement uses TRBV24-1 and TRBJ2-7; TRBD2 is a possible D gene (5 bases). CDR1 is KGHDR, CDR2 SFDVKD, per germline. The ends were cut back, 3 bases at V and 2 bases at J, with 16 bases in the middle. The CDR3 length is 16 residues. CDR3 amino acids: CATSDPSLEGAYEQYF. DNA for the CDR3: TGTGCCACCAGTGATCCTTCTCTAGAGGGAGCCTACGAGCAGTACTTC.

This clone is large by share. The chain links TRBV6-4 to TRBJ2-3; 7 positions match TRBD2. There are 15 residues in the CDR3. CDR1 is MRHNA and CDR2 is SNTAGT in the germline V gene. The J segment lost 5 bases and the V segment lost 0 bases, leaving 5 bases of the junction unmatched. CDR3 residues: CASSDSAGERDTQYF. As DNA, the CDR3 is TGTGCCAGCAGTGACTCGGCGGGGGAGCGAGATACGCAGTATTTT.

This clone was observed a single time. The rearrangement uses TRBV5-5 and TRBJ2-7; D may be TRBD1 (5 bases). V shed 0 bases and J shed 0 bases, with 13 bases lying between them. The CDR3 totals 16 residues. The germline CDR1 and CDR2 sequences are SGHKS and YYEKEE (reference sequence). CDR3 in amino acids: CASSLARGLSSYEQYF. As DNA, the CDR3 is TGTGCCAGCAGCTTGGCAAGGGGCCTAAGCTCCTACGAGCAGTACTTC.

This chain uses TRBV3-1 (or the pseudogene TRBV3-2) with TRBJ2-2; 9 bases map to TRBD2. With V trimmed by 4 bases and J by 8 bases, 8 bases remained unmatched. Germline CDR1 LGHDT, CDR2 YNNKEL (reference sequence). This CDR3 has 15 amino acids. The CDR3, as DNA: TGTGCCAGCAGCCCCTTGCGGGAGGGCCGAGGGGAGCTGTTTTTT. This translates into CASSPLREGRGELFF.

The J gene is TRBJ2-1, the V gene TRBV5-1, with 8 nucleotides matching TRBD2. Germline V gives CDR1 SGHRS, CDR2 YFSETQ. CDR3 length: 16 residues. Trimming cost V 2 bases and J 0 bases; bases outside gene matches: 4. This CDR3 reads CASSLMRGASYNEQFF. CDR3 bases: TGCGCCAGCAGCTTAATGCGGGGGGCCTCCTACAATGAGCAGTTCTTC.

Many counts were recorded for this clone. The rearrangement links TRBV7-6 to TRBJ2-7, with D maybe TRBD2 (6 bases). The CDR3 spans 13 residues. Trimming cost V 6 bases and J 3 bases, with 12 bases left between them. The V gene's germline CDR1 is SGHVS and CDR2 FNYEAQ. As DNA, the CDR3 is TGTGCCAGCAGTTCCGGGGGTGACTACGAGCAGTACTTC. Amino acids: CASSSGGDYEQYF.